A selection of T cell receptor beta chains follows, all from one sample in a study of T cell changes during pregnancy in multiple sclerosis. Using immunoSEQ multiplex PCR, the repertoire was profiled, and TCRdb retains in-frame clones only, with some absent. Of 40,000 to 45,000 clones in the sample, 89% were seen once. The source material was CD4+ T cells from peripheral blood mononuclear cells, sampled in the first trimester of pregnancy. These receptors all stem from a female donor with multiple sclerosis, enrolled in a pregnancy study. Both conserved end residues are part of each CDR3. D genes are given only for firm matches. Only part of the rows carry a size: once, few, many, or a class if the clone is expanded.

d_gene: TRBD2; j_gene: TRBJ2-7; abundance: .; v_gene: TRBV7-2; CDR3nt: TGTGCCAGCAGCTTCAATAGCGGGAGGTCCACCCTCTACGAGCAGTACTTC; CDR3aa: CASSFNSGRSTLYEQYF
d_gene: .; j_gene: TRBJ2-1; abundance: .; v_gene: TRBV5-1; CDR3nt: TGCGCCAGCAGCGCACAGGGTAGCTTTGGCGATGAGCAGTTCTTC; CDR3aa: CASSAQGSFGDEQFF
d_gene: TRBD1; j_gene: TRBJ2-7; abundance: .; v_gene: TRBV27; CDR3nt: TGTGCCAGCAGTTTAGGGGACAGGGCCAGGGAGCAGTACTTC; CDR3aa: CASSLGDRAREQYF
d_gene: TRBD1; j_gene: TRBJ2-7; abundance: .; v_gene: TRBV6-5; CDR3nt: TGTGCCAGCAGTTACTGGGCAGGGACAGGGAGCTACGAGCAGTACTTC; CDR3aa: CASSYWAGTGSYEQYF
d_gene: .; j_gene: TRBJ1-1; abundance: .; v_gene: TRBV5-4; CDR3nt: TGTGCCAGCAGCTTGGTTAGGGGCGGCACTGAAGCTTTCTTT; CDR3aa: CASSLVRGGTEAFF
d_gene: TRBD1; j_gene: TRBJ1-2; abundance: .; v_gene: TRBV12-5; CDR3nt: TGTGCTAGTGGCCCGACAGGGATAGACGGCTACACCTTC; CDR3aa: CASGPTGIDGYTF
d_gene: TRBD2; j_gene: TRBJ2-3; abundance: .; v_gene: TRBV7-3; CDR3nt: TGTGCCAGCAGCCTGTGGGGGGGGGCAGATACGCAGTATTTT; CDR3aa: CASSLWGGADTQYF
d_gene: .; j_gene: TRBJ2-1; abundance: .; v_gene: TRBV6-6; CDR3nt: TGCGCGGTGCAGGGCGTACCGTACAATGAGCAGTTCTTC; CDR3aa: CAVQGVPYNEQFF
d_gene: .; j_gene: TRBJ1-4; abundance: .; v_gene: TRBV18; CDR3nt: TGTGCCAGCTCACCTAGAACGGGGAAGAATGAAAAACTGTTTTTT; CDR3aa: CASSPRTGKNEKLFF
d_gene: TRBD2; j_gene: TRBJ2-1; abundance: .; v_gene: TRBV30; CDR3nt: TGTGCCTGGAGTGGAACTAGCGGGGGGGCCGCTGAGCAGTTCTTC; CDR3aa: CAWSGTSGGAAEQFF
d_gene: .; j_gene: TRBJ2-3; abundance: .; v_gene: TRBV6-6; CDR3nt: TGTGCCAGCAGTAGGGACTTCACAGATACGCAGTATTTT; CDR3aa: CASSRDFTDTQYF
d_gene: .; j_gene: TRBJ1-1; abundance: .; v_gene: TRBV19; CDR3nt: TGTGCCAGTAGTGCCCAGGGGCGCGGGAACACTGAAGCTTTCTTT; CDR3aa: CASSAQGRGNTEAFF
d_gene: TRBD1; j_gene: TRBJ2-2; abundance: .; v_gene: TRBV5-1; CDR3nt: TGCGCCAGCAGCTTGCGGACAGGGTTCACCGGGGAGCTGTTTTTT; CDR3aa: CASSLRTGFTGELFF
d_gene: .; j_gene: TRBJ1-1; abundance: .; v_gene: TRBV18; CDR3nt: TGTGCCAGCTCACGCATAGAGAACACTGAAGCTTTCTTT; CDR3aa: CASSRIENTEAFF
d_gene: TRBD2; j_gene: TRBJ2-1; abundance: once; v_gene: TRBV5-4; CDR3nt: TGTGCCAGCACCCTAGTGCTAACTAGCGGGAGTTCCGGTGAGCAGTTCTTC; CDR3aa: CASTLVLTSGSSGEQFF
d_gene: .; j_gene: TRBJ1-2; abundance: .; v_gene: TRBV7-8; CDR3nt: TGTGCCAGCAGCTTAGTGTGGCAGGGATCAGAGTTTGGCTACACCTTC; CDR3aa: CASSLVWQGSEFGYTF
d_gene: TRBD1; j_gene: TRBJ2-2; abundance: few; v_gene: TRBV25-1; CDR3nt: TGTGCCAGCAGCGATAGGACAGGGATGACCGGGGAGCTGTTTTTT; CDR3aa: CASSDRTGMTGELFF
d_gene: .; j_gene: TRBJ1-2; abundance: once; v_gene: TRBV30; CDR3nt: TGTGCCTGGAGTAGGGGCCGGAATAACTATGGCTACACCTTC; CDR3aa: CAWSRGRNNYGYTF
d_gene: .; j_gene: TRBJ2-3; abundance: .; v_gene: TRBV7-2; CDR3nt: TGTGCCAGCAGCCCGGGCCAGGGGCACACAGATACGCAGTATTTT; CDR3aa: CASSPGQGHTDTQYF
d_gene: .; j_gene: TRBJ2-1; abundance: .; v_gene: TRBV19; CDR3nt: TGTGCCAGTAGTATAGACTGGAGCTCCTACAATGAGCAGTTCTTC; CDR3aa: CASSIDWSSYNEQFF
d_gene: .; j_gene: TRBJ1-2; abundance: .; v_gene: TRBV9; CDR3nt: TGTGCCAGCAGCACACCAGGGTCTTGGAGCTATGGCTACACCTTC; CDR3aa: CASSTPGSWSYGYTF
d_gene: TRBD1; j_gene: TRBJ1-5; abundance: .; v_gene: TRBV30; CDR3nt: TGTGCCTGGACCCGACAGGGGGGACAGCCCCAGCATTTT; CDR3aa: CAWTRQGGQPQHF
d_gene: TRBD1; j_gene: TRBJ2-7; abundance: .; v_gene: TRBV10-3; CDR3nt: TGTGCCATCAGTGATCCTTCGCGGACAGGGGACTACGAGCAGTACTTC; CDR3aa: CAISDPSRTGDYEQYF
d_gene: .; j_gene: TRBJ1-6; abundance: .; v_gene: TRBV21-1; CDR3nt: TGTGCCAGCAGCAAAGTTTTAGGACACAGGAATTCACCCCTCCACTTT; CDR3aa: CASSKVLGHRNSPLHF
d_gene: TRBD1; j_gene: TRBJ2-7; abundance: .; v_gene: TRBV6-5; CDR3nt: TGTGCCAGCAGTCTCGGGACAGGGGGCGCCTACGAGCAGTACTTC; CDR3aa: CASSLGTGGAYEQYF
d_gene: TRBD2; j_gene: TRBJ2-3; abundance: .; v_gene: TRBV7-2; CDR3nt: TGTGCCAGCAGCTCGGGACTAGTCACAGATACGCAGTATTTT; CDR3aa: CASSSGLVTDTQYF
d_gene: TRBD1; j_gene: TRBJ2-7; abundance: .; v_gene: TRBV10-3; CDR3nt: TGTGCCACGGACAGGGGGATGTCATACGAGCAGTACTTC; CDR3aa: CATDRGMSYEQYF
d_gene: .; j_gene: TRBJ1-1; abundance: .; v_gene: TRBV18; CDR3nt: TGTGCCAGCTCACCGTACAGGTCCACTGAAGCTTTCTTT; CDR3aa: CASSPYRSTEAFF
d_gene: TRBD2; j_gene: TRBJ2-5; abundance: .; v_gene: TRBV6-1; CDR3nt: TGTGCCAGCAGTGTGTCTAGCGGAGGCGGTGGGCAAGAGACCCAGTACTTC; CDR3aa: CASSVSSGGGGQETQYF
d_gene: TRBD2; j_gene: TRBJ2-7; abundance: .; v_gene: TRBV11-3; CDR3nt: TGTGCCAGCAGCTCCCGGGCGGGAGCGGGAGAGCAGTACTTC; CDR3aa: CASSSRAGAGEQYF
d_gene: TRBD1; j_gene: TRBJ2-7; abundance: .; v_gene: TRBV11-3; CDR3nt: TGTGCCAGCAGCTTGCGGACAGGGATCTCCTACGAGCAGTACTTC; CDR3aa: CASSLRTGISYEQYF
d_gene: TRBD1; j_gene: TRBJ1-4; abundance: .; v_gene: TRBV2; CDR3nt: TGTGCCAGCAGCGATGACAGGGGGGCTAATGAAAAACTGTTTTTT; CDR3aa: CASSDDRGANEKLFF
d_gene: TRBD1; j_gene: TRBJ1-1; abundance: .; v_gene: TRBV7-8; CDR3nt: TGTGCCAGCATTCGGGACAGAAAAAACACTGAAGCTTTCTTT; CDR3aa: CASIRDRKNTEAFF
d_gene: TRBD2; j_gene: TRBJ2-3; abundance: .; v_gene: TRBV7-9; CDR3nt: TGTGCCAGCAGCCATAGCGGGGGGGCGGATACGCAGTATTTT; CDR3aa: CASSHSGGADTQYF
d_gene: TRBD2; j_gene: TRBJ2-3; abundance: .; v_gene: TRBV10-3; CDR3nt: TGTGCCATCAGTGGGACTAGCGGGAGGGCTGAAACAGATACGCAGTATTTT; CDR3aa: CAISGTSGRAETDTQYF
d_gene: TRBD1; j_gene: TRBJ1-2; abundance: .; v_gene: TRBV10-2; CDR3nt: TGCGCCAGCAGCGGGAAGGACAGGCCGGACGGCTACACCTTC; CDR3aa: CASSGKDRPDGYTF
d_gene: .; j_gene: TRBJ1-5; abundance: once; v_gene: TRBV19; CDR3nt: TGTGCCAGTAGCCCGAGTCAGGCCCCGCCCCAGCATTTT; CDR3aa: CASSPSQAPPQHF
d_gene: .; j_gene: TRBJ1-4; abundance: .; v_gene: TRBV7-2; CDR3nt: TGTGCCAGCAGCATAGGCCGGGTTGAAAAACTGTTTTTT; CDR3aa: CASSIGRVEKLFF
d_gene: .; j_gene: TRBJ2-2; abundance: .; v_gene: TRBV4-3; CDR3nt: TGCGCCAGCGGCCGACAGACCAACACCGGGGAGCTGTTTTTT; CDR3aa: CASGRQTNTGELFF
d_gene: .; j_gene: TRBJ1-1; abundance: once; v_gene: TRBV5-4; CDR3nt: TGTGCCAGCAGCTTGGTGGGATTTGACTACGACACTGAAGCTTTCTTT; CDR3aa: CASSLVGFDYDTEAFF
d_gene: .; j_gene: TRBJ1-1; abundance: .; v_gene: TRBV5-1; CDR3nt: TGCGCCAGCAGCTTGGAAGTGGTCAGGGGAGTCACTGAAGCTTTCTTT; CDR3aa: CASSLEVVRGVTEAFF
d_gene: TRBD2; j_gene: TRBJ2-3; abundance: .; v_gene: TRBV5-1; CDR3nt: TGCGCCAGCAGGACTAGCGGGAGGGTCACAGATACGCAGTATTTT; CDR3aa: CASRTSGRVTDTQYF
d_gene: .; j_gene: TRBJ1-2; abundance: .; v_gene: TRBV30; CDR3nt: TGTGCCTGGTCCACCCAGGGACTAGATGGCTACACCTTC; CDR3aa: CAWSTQGLDGYTF
d_gene: TRBD1; j_gene: TRBJ2-1; abundance: .; v_gene: TRBV19; CDR3nt: TGTGCCAGTAGTCTCCAGGGGGTGCGTAGCTCCTACAATGAGCAGTTCTTC; CDR3aa: CASSLQGVRSSYNEQFF
d_gene: .; j_gene: TRBJ2-3; abundance: .; v_gene: TRBV30; CDR3nt: TGTGCCTGGAGTCCCCTAAGAGGTCTCACAGATACGCAGTATTTT; CDR3aa: CAWSPLRGLTDTQYF
d_gene: .; j_gene: TRBJ2-3; abundance: .; v_gene: TRBV19; CDR3nt: TGTGCCAGTAGTATAAGGCTGGGGGCGATAACAGATACGCAGTATTTT; CDR3aa: CASSIRLGAITDTQYF
d_gene: TRBD1; j_gene: TRBJ1-2; abundance: .; v_gene: TRBV30; CDR3nt: TGTGCCTGGAGCCTACAGGGGGCTAACTATGGCTACACCTTC; CDR3aa: CAWSLQGANYGYTF
d_gene: .; j_gene: TRBJ1-2; abundance: .; v_gene: TRBV30; CDR3nt: TGTGCCTGGAGTGTAACGGACTATGGCTACACCTTC; CDR3aa: CAWSVTDYGYTF
d_gene: TRBD2; j_gene: TRBJ2-2; abundance: .; v_gene: TRBV9; CDR3nt: TGTGCCAGCAGCCTCTACCTAGCGGACGGGGAGCTGTTTTTT; CDR3aa: CASSLYLADGELFF
d_gene: .; j_gene: TRBJ1-1; abundance: .; v_gene: TRBV30; CDR3nt: TGTGCCGGAGGGGGGGCGGGGTACACTGAAGCTTTCTTT; CDR3aa: CAGGGAGYTEAFF
d_gene: .; j_gene: TRBJ2-1; abundance: .; v_gene: TRBV19; CDR3nt: TGTGCCAGTAGTGCTTTAAGGGGTCTCATCGAGTCTAATGAGCAGTTCTTC; CDR3aa: CASSALRGLIESNEQFF
d_gene: .; j_gene: TRBJ1-2; abundance: .; v_gene: TRBV5-5; CDR3nt: TGTGCCAGCAGCTTGGCGTCACAGCACTATGGCTACACCTTC; CDR3aa: CASSLASQHYGYTF
d_gene: .; j_gene: TRBJ2-3; abundance: .; v_gene: TRBV2; CDR3nt: TGTGCCAGCAGTGCAAGGGGGAGGGTGGAGGATACGCAGTATTTT; CDR3aa: CASSARGRVEDTQYF
d_gene: .; j_gene: TRBJ2-7; abundance: .; v_gene: TRBV27; CDR3nt: TGTGCCAGCAGTTTAGCGGACAGTTTCTACGAGCAGTACTTC; CDR3aa: CASSLADSFYEQYF